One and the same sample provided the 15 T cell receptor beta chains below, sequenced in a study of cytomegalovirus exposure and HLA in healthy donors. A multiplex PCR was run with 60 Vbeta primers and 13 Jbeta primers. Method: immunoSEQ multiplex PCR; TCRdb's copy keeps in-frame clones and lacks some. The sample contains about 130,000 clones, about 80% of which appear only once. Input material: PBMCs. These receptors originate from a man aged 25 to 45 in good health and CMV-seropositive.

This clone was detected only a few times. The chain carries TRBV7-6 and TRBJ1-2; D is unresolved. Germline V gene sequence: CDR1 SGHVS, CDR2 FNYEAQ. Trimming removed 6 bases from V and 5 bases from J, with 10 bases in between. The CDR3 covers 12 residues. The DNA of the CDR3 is TGTGCCAGCAGTTCTTCCCGGTATGGCTACACCTTC. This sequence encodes CASSSSRYGYTF.

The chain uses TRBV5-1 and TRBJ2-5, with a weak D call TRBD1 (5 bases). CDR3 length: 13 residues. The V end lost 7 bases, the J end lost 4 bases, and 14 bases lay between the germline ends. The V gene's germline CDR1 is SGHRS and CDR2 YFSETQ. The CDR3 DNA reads TGCGCCAGCCGGACAACCACCTTAGAGACCCAGTACTTC. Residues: CASRTTTLETQYF.

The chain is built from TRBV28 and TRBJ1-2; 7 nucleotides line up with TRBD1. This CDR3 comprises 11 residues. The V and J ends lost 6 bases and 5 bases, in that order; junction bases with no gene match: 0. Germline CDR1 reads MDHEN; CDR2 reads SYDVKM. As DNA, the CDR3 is TGTGCCAGCAGGACAGGGTATGGCTACACCTTC. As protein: CASRTGYGYTF.

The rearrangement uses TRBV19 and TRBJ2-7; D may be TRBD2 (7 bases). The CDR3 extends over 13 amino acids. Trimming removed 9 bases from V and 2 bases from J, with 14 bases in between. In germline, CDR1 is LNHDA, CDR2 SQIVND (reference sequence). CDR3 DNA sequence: TGTGCCAGCTGGGGGGGCGCGACCTACGAGCAGTACTTC. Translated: CASWGGATYEQYF.

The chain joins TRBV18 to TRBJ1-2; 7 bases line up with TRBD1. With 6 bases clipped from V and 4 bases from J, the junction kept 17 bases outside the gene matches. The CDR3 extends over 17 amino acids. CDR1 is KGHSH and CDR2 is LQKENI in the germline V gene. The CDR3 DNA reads TGTGCCAGCTCCATAAGGGACAGTCATATCAAAGTCTATGGCTACACCTTC. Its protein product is CASSIRDSHIKVYGYTF.

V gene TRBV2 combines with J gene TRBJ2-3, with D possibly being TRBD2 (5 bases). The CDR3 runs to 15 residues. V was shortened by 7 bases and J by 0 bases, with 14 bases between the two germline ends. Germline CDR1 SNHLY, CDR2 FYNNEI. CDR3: CASIRRGSSTDTQYF. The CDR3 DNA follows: TGTGCCAGCATCAGGCGAGGGTCCAGCACAGATACGCAGTATTTT.

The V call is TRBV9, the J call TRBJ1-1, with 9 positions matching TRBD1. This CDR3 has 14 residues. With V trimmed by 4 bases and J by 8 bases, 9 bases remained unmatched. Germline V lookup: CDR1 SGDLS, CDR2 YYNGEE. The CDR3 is CASSIWDRVSEAFF. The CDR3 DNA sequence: TGTGCCAGCAGCATCTGGGACAGGGTGTCCGAAGCTTTCTTT.

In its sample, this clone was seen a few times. CDR3 bases: TGTGCCAGCAGTATCGTCCTTCGGAATTCACCCCTCCACTTT. This codes for CASSIVLRNSPLHF. The chain couples TRBV27 to TRBJ1-6; D unclear. Trimming cost V 5 bases and J 7 bases, with 12 bases left between them. The CDR3 has 14 amino acids. Germline CDR1 MNHEY, CDR2 SMNVEV (reference sequence).

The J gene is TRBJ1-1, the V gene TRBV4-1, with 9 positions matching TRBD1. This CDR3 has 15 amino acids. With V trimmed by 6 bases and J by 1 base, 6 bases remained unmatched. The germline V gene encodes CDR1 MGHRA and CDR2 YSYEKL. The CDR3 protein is CASSLTDRGNTEAFF. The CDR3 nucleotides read TGCGCCAGCAGTCTAACGGACAGGGGGAACACTGAAGCTTTCTTT.

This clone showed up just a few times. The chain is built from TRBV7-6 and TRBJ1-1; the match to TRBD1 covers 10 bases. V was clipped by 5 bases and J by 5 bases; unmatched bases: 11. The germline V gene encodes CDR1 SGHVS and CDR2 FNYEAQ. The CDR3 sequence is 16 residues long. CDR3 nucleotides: TGTGCCAGCAGCCCTGGGACAGGGGTTCGTGGTACTGAAGCTTTCTTT. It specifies CASSPGTGVRGTEAFF.

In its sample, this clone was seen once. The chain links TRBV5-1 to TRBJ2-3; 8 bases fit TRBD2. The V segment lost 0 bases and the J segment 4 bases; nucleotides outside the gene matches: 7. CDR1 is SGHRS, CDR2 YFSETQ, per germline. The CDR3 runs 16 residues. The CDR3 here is CASSLGGASGSDTQYF. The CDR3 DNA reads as TGCGCCAGCAGCTTGGGGGGGGCTAGCGGGTCAGATACGCAGTATTTT.

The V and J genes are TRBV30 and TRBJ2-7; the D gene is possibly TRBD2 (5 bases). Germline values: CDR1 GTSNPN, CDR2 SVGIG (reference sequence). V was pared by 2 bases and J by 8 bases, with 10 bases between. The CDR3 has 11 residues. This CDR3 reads CAWSNGNQQYF. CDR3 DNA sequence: TGTGCCTGGAGTAACGGGAACCAGCAGTACTTC.

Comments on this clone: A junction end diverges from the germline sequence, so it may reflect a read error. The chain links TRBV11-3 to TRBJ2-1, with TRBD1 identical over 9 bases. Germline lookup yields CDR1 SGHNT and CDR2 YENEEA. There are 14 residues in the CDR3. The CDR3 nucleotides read TGTGCCAGCAGCCTGCCGGACAGGGGCAATCAGCAGTTCTTC. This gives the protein CASSLPDRGNQQFF.

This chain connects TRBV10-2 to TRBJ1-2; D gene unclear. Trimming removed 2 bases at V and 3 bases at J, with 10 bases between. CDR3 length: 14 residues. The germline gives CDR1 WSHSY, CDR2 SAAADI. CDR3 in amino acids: CASSEKRYHYGYTF. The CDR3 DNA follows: TGCGCCAGCAGTGAGAAGCGCTACCACTATGGCTACACCTTC.

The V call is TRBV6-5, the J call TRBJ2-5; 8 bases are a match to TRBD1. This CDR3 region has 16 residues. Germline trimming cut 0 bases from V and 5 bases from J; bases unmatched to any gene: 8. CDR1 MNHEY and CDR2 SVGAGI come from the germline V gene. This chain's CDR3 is CASSYSGQGARETQYF. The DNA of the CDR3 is TGTGCCAGCAGTTACTCGGGGCAGGGGGCTAGGGAGACCCAGTACTTC.